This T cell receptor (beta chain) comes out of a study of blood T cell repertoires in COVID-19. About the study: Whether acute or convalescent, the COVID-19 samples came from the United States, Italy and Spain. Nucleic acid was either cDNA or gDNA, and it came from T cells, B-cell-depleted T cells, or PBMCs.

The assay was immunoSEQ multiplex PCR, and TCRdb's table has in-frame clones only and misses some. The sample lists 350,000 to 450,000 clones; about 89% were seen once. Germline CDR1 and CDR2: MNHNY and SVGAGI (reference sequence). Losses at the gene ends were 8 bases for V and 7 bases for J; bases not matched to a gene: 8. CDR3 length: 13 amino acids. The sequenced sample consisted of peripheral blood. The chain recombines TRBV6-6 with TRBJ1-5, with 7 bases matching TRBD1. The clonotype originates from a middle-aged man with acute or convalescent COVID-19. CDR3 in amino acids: CASEGGARQPQHF. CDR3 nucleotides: TGTGCCAGCGAAGGGGGCGCGAGGCAGCCCCAGCATTTT.